A single sample is the source of the 5 T cell receptor beta chains below, sequenced in a study of T cell responses to AZD1222 COVID-19 vaccine. The data were produced by immunoSEQ multiplex PCR, yet TCRdb's version contains in-frame clones alone and is incomplete. The sample consists of around 100,000 clones, approximately 90% of them appearing once. This material consisted of peripheral blood, taken on day 0 of AZD1222 vaccination. These receptors originate from an adult in good health.

The gene calls are TRBV4-2 and TRBJ2-2, with 7 positions matching TRBD2. After removal of 6 bases from V and 7 bases from J, the junction contained 11 bases not matched to a gene. CDR1 LGHNA and CDR2 YNFKEQ come from the germline V gene. The CDR3 consists of 15 residues. This CDR3 reads CASSSLAGVGGELFF. DNA for the CDR3: TGTGCCAGCAGTTCCTTGGCGGGGGTTGGCGGGGAGCTGTTTTTT.

This clone is a singleton in its sample. The chain employs TRBV7-6 and TRBJ1-2, with D uncertain. This CDR3 contains 15 residues. V was cut by 7 bases and J by 2 bases, with 17 bases left in between. Germline lookup yields CDR1 SGHVS and CDR2 FNYEAQ. The CDR3 DNA sequence: TGTGCCAGCATCCCCACGGCAGTACAAAACTATGGCTACACCTTC. Protein sequence: CASIPTAVQNYGYTF.

This chain connects TRBV6-5 to TRBJ1-2; TRBD1 might be the D (5 bases). The CDR3 contains 15 residues. Trimming pared 4 bases from V and 4 bases from J, leaving 16 bases between. Germline V lookup: CDR1 MNHEY, CDR2 SVGAGI. This CDR3 is CASSFQRGGTYGYTF. CDR3 nucleotides: TGTGCCAGCAGTTTCCAACGGGGGGGGACCTATGGCTACACCTTC.

The rearrangement links TRBV18 to TRBJ2-1, with 13 positions matching TRBD2. The germline V gene encodes CDR1 KGHSH and CDR2 LQKENI. V was clipped by 3 bases and J by 6 bases; unmatched bases: 8. The CDR3 has 17 residues. The CDR3 loop is CASSPPRLAGGSNEQFF. In DNA form, the CDR3 reads TGTGCCAGCTCACCTCCTCGACTAGCGGGGGGTTCCAATGAGCAGTTCTTC.

V and J are TRBV27 and TRBJ2-1; D gene uncertain. The CDR3 runs 15 residues. Looked up from germline, CDR1 is MNHEY and CDR2 is SMNVEV (reference sequence). Trimming shortened V by 5 bases and J by 0 bases, and 11 bases separated the two germline ends. The CDR3 reads CASSATTSSYNEQFF. Here the CDR3 DNA reads TGTGCCAGCAGTGCCACAACGAGCTCCTACAATGAGCAGTTCTTC.